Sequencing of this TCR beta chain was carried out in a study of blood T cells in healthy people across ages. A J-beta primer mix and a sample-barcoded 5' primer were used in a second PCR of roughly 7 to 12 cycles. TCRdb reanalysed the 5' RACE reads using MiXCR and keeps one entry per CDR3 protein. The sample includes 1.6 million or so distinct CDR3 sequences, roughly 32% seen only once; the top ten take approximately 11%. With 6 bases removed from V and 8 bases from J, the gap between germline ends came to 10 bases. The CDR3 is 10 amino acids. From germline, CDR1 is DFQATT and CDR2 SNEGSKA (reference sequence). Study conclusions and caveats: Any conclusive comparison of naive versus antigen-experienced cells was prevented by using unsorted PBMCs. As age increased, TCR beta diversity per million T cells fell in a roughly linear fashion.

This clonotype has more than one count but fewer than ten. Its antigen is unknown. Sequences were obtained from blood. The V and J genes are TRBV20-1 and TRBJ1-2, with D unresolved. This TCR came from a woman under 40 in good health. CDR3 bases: TGCAGTGCCAGTACGAACGGCTACACCTTC. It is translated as CSASTNGYTF.